This T cell receptor (beta chain) derives from a study of shared clonotypes between healthy human individuals. This clone was picked up one time. Terminally differentiated effector memory CD45RA+ cells were excluded by CCR7 positive selection of CD45RO-negative cells. Each subset's genomic DNA was split evenly across several immunoSEQ plates. The protocol was immunoSEQ multiplex PCR, while the TCRdb copy is restricted to in-frame clones and leaves out a portion. Among under 600,000 clones listed, 95% to 98% were seen once. The J segment lost 2 bases and the V segment lost 7 bases, leaving 8 bases of the junction unmatched. The CDR3 totals 17 residues. Germline assignment: CDR1 SEHNR and CDR2 FQNEAQ (reference sequence).

The sample was naive CD8+ T cells sorted from blood. The chain has TRBV7-9 and TRBJ2-3, with 14 bases identical to TRBD2. The clonotype was recovered from a man aged 25-40 years in good health. The CDR3 DNA follows: TGTGCCAGCACCACCGTGGGACTAGCGGGAGTCACAGATACGCAGTATTTT. Translated: CASTTVGLAGVTDTQYF.